The sequence of this T cell receptor beta chain was determined in a study of CD8+CD57+ T cells in acquired aplastic anemia. Germline values: CDR1 MNHEY, CDR2 SMNVEV (reference sequence). V lost 2 bases to trimming and J lost 5 bases, with 13 bases between them. This CDR3 is 15 amino acids long. CD8+CD57+ cell expansion had been shown by flow cytometry in patients chosen for sequencing. Profiling that covered TCR beta VDJ and CDR3 relied on genomic DNA as its template. MiXCR was run by TCRdb on the reads, yielding one entry per CDR3 protein. Here the sample spans about 240,000 distinct CDR3 sequences, 47% being singletons.

The TCR sequence derives from a human donor with aplastic anemia. The rearrangement joins TRBV27 to TRBJ1-5; TRBD1 is a possible D gene (5 bases). Sequencing used sorted CD4+, CD8+, or CD8+CD57+ T cells (not recorded which) from PBMCs. The CDR3 loop reads CASSLAGGGHQPQHF. In nucleotides, the CDR3 is TGTGCCAGCAGTTTAGCCGGGGGTGGGCATCAGCCCCAGCATTTT.